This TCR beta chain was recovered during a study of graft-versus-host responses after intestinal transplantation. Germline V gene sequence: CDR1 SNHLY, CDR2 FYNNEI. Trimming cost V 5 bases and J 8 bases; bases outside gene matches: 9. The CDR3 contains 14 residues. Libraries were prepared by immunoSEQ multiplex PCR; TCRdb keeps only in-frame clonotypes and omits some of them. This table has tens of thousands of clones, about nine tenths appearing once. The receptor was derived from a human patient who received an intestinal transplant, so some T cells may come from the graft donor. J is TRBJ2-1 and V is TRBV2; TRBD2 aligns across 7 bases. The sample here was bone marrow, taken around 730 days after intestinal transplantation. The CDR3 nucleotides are TGTGCCAGCAGTCCGAGGGAGGGCCTCCATGAGCAGTTCTTC. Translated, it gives CASSPREGLHEQFF.